This T cell receptor beta chain was sequenced during a study of T cells in localized non-small cell lung cancer. Assay used: immunoSEQ multiplex PCR; TCRdb lists only in-frame clones, some missing. The sample has around 78,000 clones, more than 75% seen once. V lost 5 bases to trimming and J lost 2 bases, with 16 bases between them. The CDR3 is 15 residues long. Germline CDR1 SGHTA, CDR2 FQGTGA. The J gene is TRBJ2-7, the V gene TRBV7-3; the D call may be TRBD1 or TRBD2 (5 bases each). The starting material was peripheral blood, obtained before any cancer treatment. The TCR comes from a female donor over 55 with stage I lung adenocarcinoma. The CDR3 bases are TGTGCCAGCAGCCATTCATCTGGGGGACCCTACGAGCAGTACTTC. This translates into CASSHSSGGPYEQYF.